A single sample gave rise to the 9 T cell receptor beta chains below, sequenced in a study of CD8+ T cells in alopecia areata. Indicated treatment: oral pan-JAK inhibitor, 5-10 mg twice daily. Following extraction, RNA underwent reverse transcription to cDNA, which served as the sequencing template. Profiled with immunoSEQ multiplex PCR; TCRdb holds only in-frame clones, not every one. The sample has about 210,000 clones; under 70% are singletons. The sample was CD4+ T cells sorted from blood, taken at week 4, from a patient treated with tofacitinib. Receptors originate from a human donor with alopecia areata.

In this sample, this clone turned up once. In DNA form, the CDR3 reads TGTGCCACCAGCAGAGATCCCGGGACAGGGGGCATGGTGCAGTACTTC. This gives the protein CATSRDPGTGGMVQYF. This sequence joins TRBV15 and TRBJ2-7, with TRBD1 identical over 12 bases. V dropped 0 bases and J dropped 9; count of bases not matched to a gene: 9. The CDR3 extends over 16 amino acids. The germline V gene encodes CDR1 LNHNV and CDR2 YYDKDF (reference sequence).

This chain joins TRBV18 and TRBJ1-6; D ambiguous. Trimming removed 5 bases at V and 15 bases at J, with 11 bases between. CDR1 is KGHSH, CDR2 LQKENI, per germline. The CDR3 spans 11 residues. CDR3: CASSTGADLHF. The DNA of the CDR3 is TGTGCCAGCTCAACGGGCGCGGACCTCCACTTT. The variable domain in full, with the rest retrieved from reference TRBV18 and TRBJ1-6, is NAGVMQNPRHLVRRRGQEARLRCSPMKGHSHVYWYRQLPEEGLKFMVYLQKENIIDESGMPKERFSAEFPKEGPSILRIQQVVRGDSAAYFCASSTGADLHFGNGTRLTVT.

The chain combines TRBV4-2 with TRBJ2-6; perhaps TRBD1 as D (6 bases). The CDR3 runs 19 residues. CDR1 and CDR2 (germline): LGHNA, YNFKEQ. Trimming cost V 0 bases and J 0 bases, with 15 bases left between them. The CDR3 loop is CASSQELPGARSGANVLTF. The CDR3 coding sequence is TGTGCCAGCAGCCAAGAGTTGCCAGGGGCGCGCTCTGGGGCCAACGTCCTGACTTTC.

The J gene is TRBJ1-2, the V gene TRBV4-3; 7 bases line up with TRBD1. CDR3 length: 15 residues. With V trimmed by 4 bases and J by 2 bases, 7 bases remained unmatched. Germline-derived CDR1 and CDR2 are LGHNA and YSLEER. Written as DNA, the CDR3 is TGCGCCAGCAGCCCGTCTGGGACAGTCAACTATGGCTACACCTTC. Its translation is CASSPSGTVNYGYTF.

This chain uses TRBV29-1 with TRBJ1-2; D is perhaps TRBD1 (6 bases). V dropped 7 bases and J dropped 6 bases, with 12 bases sitting between them. The CDR3 covers 11 residues. The germline V gene has CDR1 SQVTM and CDR2 ANQGSEA. The CDR3 sequence is CSGGTTNGYTF. The CDR3 DNA sequence: TGCAGCGGGGGGACAACGAATGGCTACACCTTC.

The gene calls are TRBV4-1 and TRBJ1-6, with unresolved D. The germline CDR1 and CDR2 sequences are MGHRA and YSYEKL. The CDR3 runs to 14 residues. V was trimmed by 0 bases and J by 6 bases, leaving 6 bases between them. This chain's CDR3 is CASSQEGSNSPLHF. The CDR3 bases are TGCGCCAGCAGCCAAGAGGGCAGTAATTCACCCCTCCACTTT.

J is TRBJ2-3 and V is TRBV7-9; D is unresolved. CDR1 is SEHNR, CDR2 FQNEAQ, per germline (reference sequence). The V end lost 5 bases, the J end lost 5 bases, and 8 bases lay between the germline ends. This CDR3 has 12 amino acids. CDR3 sequence reads: CASSPIRDTQYF. In nucleotides, the CDR3 is TGTGCCAGCAGCCCAATACGAGATACGCAGTATTTT.

This chain uses TRBV30 with TRBJ2-5; TRBD1 matches 9 bases. CDR3 length: 16 residues. The V gene's germline CDR1 is GTSNPN and CDR2 SVGIG (reference sequence). V was clipped by 5 bases and J by 2 bases; unmatched bases: 12. The CDR3 is CAWSKLGQGSQETQYF. The CDR3 DNA follows: TGTGCCTGGTCAAAACTGGGACAGGGAAGTCAAGAGACCCAGTACTTC.

The chain carries TRBV7-2 and TRBJ1-1, with 10 bases identical to TRBD1. The ends lost 5 bases at V and 1 base at J; junction bases unmatched: 4. The CDR3 consists of 15 residues. CDR1 SGHTA and CDR2 FQGNSA come from the germline V gene. The DNA of the CDR3 is TGTGCCAGCAGCCAGGGACAGGGGAGGAACACTGAAGCTTTCTTT. Its protein is CASSQGQGRNTEAFF.